This paragraph covers one T cell receptor (beta chain) sequence. Seattle-derived patients entered the study during active infection and were followed longitudinally. The data are from a study of blood T cell repertoires in COVID-19. Original data processing: By means of reference gene primer amplification, nucleated cell counts were estimated. Libraries were prepared by immunoSEQ multiplex PCR; TCRdb keeps only in-frame clonotypes and omits some of them. V and J calls and clone size come straight from that table; D and trimming were deduced from the DNA. The sample yields approximately 350,000 clones, roughly 90% seen once. Sequencing was performed on peripheral blood. This sequence originates from a woman aged 25 to 39 with COVID-19, enrolled during active disease.

CDR3 bases: TGTGCCAGCAGCTTAGGGGGGACTAGTCCCTACAATGAGCAGTTCTTC. Translated, it gives CASSLGGTSPYNEQFF. The chain carries TRBV7-9 and TRBJ2-1; 8 positions agree with TRBD2. Germline CDR1 reads SEHNR; CDR2 reads FQNEAQ (reference sequence). The V gene end was trimmed by 1 base and the J gene end by 2 bases; junction bases not matched to a gene: 4. The CDR3 consists of 16 residues.